The 15 T cell receptor beta chains below come from one sample, sequenced in a study of tumor and adjacent non-tumor tissue in lung cancer. The library came from three nested PCR rounds adapted from ARM-PCR protocols. TCRdb processed the multiplex PCR reads anew with MiXCR; each CDR3 protein has one entry. Seen here are 85,000 to 100,000 distinct CDR3 sequences, 67% observed once, and the top ten hold around 16%. RNA was extracted from bulk tissue without any cell sorting. The sample comprised lung tumor tissue. The receptor source for this set is a man aged 55 to 70 with non-small cell lung cancer.

The rearrangement joins TRBV12-3 or TRBV12-4 to TRBJ1-4; D possibly corresponds to TRBD1 (5 bases). This CDR3 comprises 12 residues. Trimming cost V 11 bases and J 10 bases, with 17 bases left between them. DNA for the CDR3: TGTGCCGGCAATTCGCAGGGCGGAAAACTGTTTTTT. This translates into CAGNSQGGKLFF.

The V gene is TRBV12-3 or TRBV12-4, the J gene TRBJ2-1; 10 nucleotides agree with TRBD2. CDR3 length: 17 residues. CDR3: CVSGAVRTSGINNEQFF. The CDR3 DNA reads TGTGTCAGTGGCGCGGTGAGGACTAGCGGAATAAACAATGAGCAGTTCTTC.

This clonotype was recorded many times. The V and J genes are TRBV2 and TRBJ1-5; possibly TRBD1 for D (5 bases). The CDR3 totals 15 residues. Germline assignment: CDR1 SNHLY and CDR2 FYNNEI. The V gene lost 7 bases and the J gene lost 0 bases, with 13 bases spanning the gap. The CDR3 DNA sequence: TGTGCCAGCAAGCTCTCGACAGTTAGCAATCAGCCCCAGCATTTT. Amino acid sequence: CASKLSTVSNQPQHF.

About this clonotype: This may be a read error, as it is one base from a much larger clone. The chain employs TRBV14 and TRBJ1-1; D gene uncertain. This CDR3 is built from 13 residues. Trimming shortened V by 4 bases and J by 4 bases, and 10 bases separated the two germline ends. CDR1 SGHDN and CDR2 FVKESK come from the germline V gene. In DNA form, the CDR3 reads TGTGCCAGCAGCCGACATGGCGGCACTGAAGCTTTCTTT. Translated, it gives CASSRHGGTEAFF.

With regard to this clonotype: A read error may be the cause here, since a much bigger clone is one base away. V and J are TRBV28 and TRBJ1-5; D is uncertain. The germline CDR1 and CDR2 sequences are MDHEN and SYDVKM. The V end was cut by 9 bases, the J end by 0 bases, with 27 bases between. The CDR3 extends over 19 amino acids. CDR3 nucleotides: TGTGCCAGGAAGAAAGGAAAGGTTTATTGGGTCTATAGCAATCAGCCCCAGCATTTT. Encoded protein: CARKKGKVYWVYSNQPQHF.

Notes on this clonotype: The junction departs from the called germline gene at one end, perhaps through a read error. The chain carries TRBV7-9 and TRBJ1-2, with unresolved D. CDR1 SEHNR and CDR2 FQNEAQ come from the germline V gene (reference sequence). This CDR3 has 11 amino acids. For the CDR3, the DNA is TGTGTCAGCAGCGCAGCCGGTGGCTACACCTTC. As protein: CVSSAAGGYTF.

This clonotype has a handful of counts. The chain uses TRBV2 and TRBJ2-1, with 9 bases identical to TRBD1. The germline CDR1 and CDR2 sequences are SNHLY and FYNNEI. The CDR3 loop spans 14 amino acids. V lost 6 bases, J lost 7 bases, and 7 bases stayed unmatched. The CDR3 region is CASSVQGAGNEQFF. The CDR3, as DNA: TGTGCCAGCAGCGTACAGGGGGCCGGTAATGAGCAGTTCTTC.

On this clonotype itself: A much larger clone lies a single base off, so this may be a read error. The genes are TRBV20-1 and TRBJ1-2; TRBD1 might be the D (5 bases). Trimming left V 6 bases short and J 4 bases short, with 18 bases between. The CDR3 is made up of 14 amino acids. Looked up from germline, CDR1 is DFQATT and CDR2 is SNEGSKA (reference sequence). Here the CDR3 reads CSANPRQSAYGYTF. The CDR3 DNA reads TGCAGTGCAAACCCCCGACAGAGTGCCTATGGCTACACCTTC.

This chain uses TRBV6-5 with TRBJ2-1; D tentatively fits TRBD1 or TRBD2 (5 bases each). V shed 6 bases and J shed 10 bases, with 22 bases lying between them. CDR1 is MNHEY and CDR2 is SVGAGI in the germline V gene. This CDR3 comprises 15 residues. In DNA form, the CDR3 reads TGTGCCAGCAGACTTCAGGGACCTTCGAAAGTGGAGCAGTTCTTC. Its translation is CASRLQGPSKVEQFF.

The rearrangement joins TRBV19 to TRBJ2-3; 12 positions agree with TRBD2. The junction had 4 bases not matched to a gene; V was cut back by 3 bases and J by 3 bases. Germline V CDR1 and CDR2: LNHDA, SQIVND (reference sequence). This CDR3 region has 16 residues. The CDR3 loop reads CASSILAGGPTDTQYF. The CDR3, as DNA: TGTGCCAGTAGTATCCTAGCGGGAGGGCCGACAGATACGCAGTATTTT.

About this clonotype: The conserved final phenylalanine or tryptophan is absent from the CDR3, which likely points to a read error. The rearrangement uses TRBV4-1 and TRBJ1-1; D unresolved. The V end was cut by 5 bases, the J end by 11 bases, with 18 bases between. There are 13 residues in the CDR3. Germline V CDR1 and CDR2: MGHRA, YSYEKL. The CDR3: CASSELGEPRAFS. The CDR3 coding sequence is TGCGCCAGCAGCGAATTAGGTGAACCCAGGGCTTTCTCT.

In this sample, this clonotype turned up many times. The rearrangement joins TRBV12-3 or TRBV12-4 to TRBJ2-3; 12 bases fit TRBD2. This CDR3 contains 17 residues. V dropped 2 bases and J dropped 0; count of bases not matched to a gene: 3. The CDR3 loop is CASSLKLAGGSTDTQYF. The CDR3 DNA reads as TGTGCCAGCAGTTTAAAACTAGCGGGGGGAAGCACAGATACGCAGTATTTT.

As for this clonotype: At one end, the junction sequence differs from germline, possibly due to a read error. DNA of the CDR3: TGTGCCAGCAGCCCGGGACAGCAGCAAGAGACCCAATACTTC. Translating it yields CASSPGQQQETQYF. The chain recombines TRBV5-5 with TRBJ2-5, with 7 bases lining up with TRBD1. This CDR3 region has 14 residues. The V gene's germline CDR1 is SGHKS and CDR2 YYEKEE (reference sequence).

This clonotype appeared many times. The chain joins TRBV20-1 to TRBJ2-5; TRBD2 agrees at 11 bases. The CDR3 covers 13 residues. V was clipped by 4 bases and J by 3 bases; unmatched bases: 1. Germline assignment: CDR1 DFQATT and CDR2 SNEGSKA (reference sequence). The CDR3 reads CSATGLAEETQYF. In nucleotides, the CDR3 is TGCAGTGCTACGGGACTAGCGGAAGAGACCCAGTACTTC.

For this clonotype: At one end, the junction sequence differs from germline, possibly due to a read error. This chain joins TRBV6-5 and TRBJ2-1; the D call may be TRBD1 or TRBD2 (6 bases each). Per germline, CDR1 MNHEY and CDR2 SVGAGI. This CDR3 is 16 amino acids long. Here the CDR3 reads CASSYRTVGGVNEQFF. The CDR3 coding sequence is TGTGCCAGCAGTTACCGGACAGTGGGAGGAGTGAATGAGCAATTCTTC.